The 17 T cell receptor beta chains below were found in one sample sequenced in a study of CD8 T cells in Susac syndrome. A quantity of about 0.5 to 1 ug RNA underwent reverse transcription using random hexamers. Each CDR3 protein is one row after TCRdb ran MiXCR on the immunoSEQ multiplex PCR reads. Among 250,000 to 300,000 distinct CDR3 sequences listed, about 85% were seen once. The sample consisted of CD8+ T cells from PBMCs. Receptors originate from a human donor with multiple sclerosis.

For the CDR3, the DNA is TGTGCCTGGAGTGGCTCAGCTGGATTCCAACACTCTGGGGCCAACGTCCTGACTTTC. It specifies CAWSGSAGFQHSGANVLTF. The chain couples TRBV30 to TRBJ2-6, with D unresolved. V lost 1 base, J lost 0 bases, and 19 bases lay in between. This CDR3 comprises 19 residues. Per germline, CDR1 GTSNPN and CDR2 SVGIG (reference sequence).

This clonotype was observed a handful of times. For the CDR3, the DNA is TGTGCCAGCAGCGTAGCCGGGACCGAGACCTACGAGCAGTACTTC. It translates to CASSVAGTETYEQYF. V usage is TRBV9 and J usage is TRBJ2-7; D may be TRBD1 or TRBD2 (5 bases each). Trimming left V 0 bases short and J 2 bases short, with 12 bases between. Germline lookup yields CDR1 SGDLS and CDR2 YYNGEE. CDR3 size: 15 residues.

This clonotype came up a few times. The chain employs TRBV6-4 and TRBJ1-1, with a possible D match to TRBD1 (6 bases). V lost 3 bases and J lost 3, with 11 bases in between. The germline gives CDR1 MRHNA, CDR2 SNTAGT. This CDR3 is 14 amino acids long. DNA for the CDR3: TGTGCCAGCAGTGAGACAGGTGGGGACACTGAAGCTTTCTTT. Amino acids: CASSETGGDTEAFF.

This rearrangement joins TRBV6-5 to TRBJ1-1; maybe TRBD1 (5 bases). This CDR3 is built from 17 residues. V was shortened by 9 bases and J by 3 bases, with 26 bases between the two germline ends. Germline CDR1 is MNHEY and CDR2 is SVGAGI. The CDR3 DNA is TGTGCCAGTACATTTGACTCGACACTCTGGGGCGACACTGAAGCTTTCTTT. Translating gives CASTFDSTLWGDTEAFF.

This rearrangement joins TRBV7-9 to TRBJ1-5; TRBD1 matches 7 bases. The length of the CDR3 is 16 residues. J lost 2 bases, V lost 5 bases, and 9 bases had no gene match. Germline lookup yields CDR1 SEHNR and CDR2 FQNEAQ (reference sequence). The CDR3 DNA is TGTGCCAGCAGCGGACCCGGGACAGTTGGCAATCAGCCCCAGCATTTT. Translating gives CASSGPGTVGNQPQHF.

This clonotype showed up just once. The chain is built from TRBV25-1 and TRBJ2-1; D may correspond to TRBD1 or TRBD2 (5 bases each). V lost 4 bases and J 6 bases, leaving 28 bases between the germline ends. The CDR3 sequence is 19 residues long. Germline V CDR1 and CDR2: MGHDK, SYGVNS. DNA of the CDR3: TGTGCCAGCAGTGGACCCCGGGACCGCGTGCAGCCGATCAGCAATGAGCAGTTCTTC. This codes for CASSGPRDRVQPISNEQFF.

The rearrangement joins TRBV4-1 to TRBJ2-7; D unclear. This CDR3 has 12 amino acids. CDR1 is MGHRA and CDR2 is YSYEKL in the germline V gene. Trimming left V 1 base short and J 6 bases short, with 7 bases between. CDR3 region: CASSQGSAEQYF. The CDR3 DNA follows: TGCGCCAGCAGCCAAGGCTCGGCCGAGCAGTACTTC.

V and J are TRBV6-5 and TRBJ2-3; D gene unclear. V gave up 10 bases and J gave up 0 bases, with 14 bases separating them. Germline CDR1 and CDR2: MNHEY and SVGAGI. The CDR3 loop spans 14 amino acids. This chain's CDR3 is CATSVAASTDTQYF. The CDR3 nucleotides read TGTGCCACCTCCGTTGCGGCAAGCACAGATACGCAGTATTTT.

The chain carries TRBV30 and TRBJ2-1; D gene unclear. Deletions cut 8 bases from V and 6 bases from J, with 20 bases between. CDR3 size: 14 residues. The germline V gene encodes CDR1 GTSNPN and CDR2 SVGIG (reference sequence). The CDR3 bases are TGTGCCAGTACCTTTAGCCCAGACCCCAATGAGCAGTTCTTC. Amino acid sequence: CASTFSPDPNEQFF.

The V and J genes are TRBV12-3 or TRBV12-4 and TRBJ2-3, with D possibly matching TRBD1 (6 bases). CDR3 length equals 15 residues. V gave up 5 bases and J gave up 0 bases, with 12 bases separating them. The CDR3 sequence: CASSRGTTSTDTQYF. The CDR3 nucleotides read TGTGCCAGCAGTAGGGGGACAACTAGCACAGATACGCAGTATTTT.

This clonotype was seen more than once but under ten times. This rearrangement joins TRBV2 to TRBJ2-7; the D is unclear. Germline V CDR1 and CDR2: SNHLY, FYNNEI. The germline V and J ends were trimmed by 4 bases and 7 bases, with 5 bases remaining between them. The CDR3 length is 10 residues. The chain's CDR3 is CASSGREQYF. The CDR3 bases are TGTGCCAGCAGTGGGCGTGAGCAGTACTTC.

The chain carries TRBV24-1 and TRBJ2-2; 7 nucleotides agree with TRBD1. There are 15 residues in the CDR3. Unmatched junction bases numbered 8, after V lost 10 bases and J lost 1 base. Looked up from germline, CDR1 is KGHDR and CDR2 is SFDVKD. CDR3 region: CATQEGQRNTGELFF. The CDR3 DNA reads as TGTGCCACTCAAGAGGGACAGCGGAACACCGGGGAGCTGTTTTTT.

The gene calls are TRBV28 and TRBJ2-5, with D perhaps TRBD1 (5 bases). This CDR3 region has 15 residues. Germline assignment: CDR1 MDHEN and CDR2 SYDVKM. Trimming stripped 3 bases from V and 0 bases from J, with 11 bases between. The CDR3 region has the DNA TGTGCCAGCAGTTTCACTATGGGGCACCAAGAGACCCAGTACTTC. Amino acids: CASSFTMGHQETQYF.

V and J are TRBV4-1 and TRBJ2-7; 7 bases match TRBD1. Trimming took 4 bases from V and 7 from J; bases not matched to a gene: 13. The CDR3 has 15 residues. Germline V lookup: CDR1 MGHRA, CDR2 YSYEKL. CDR3 in DNA: TGCGCCAGCAGCCTAAACCGGGACAGACTACGGGAGCAGTACTTC. Amino acid sequence: CASSLNRDRLREQYF.

The chain couples TRBV12-3 or TRBV12-4 to TRBJ2-7; D unresolved. V lost 3 bases and J 0 bases, leaving 12 bases between the germline ends. CDR3 length equals 15 residues. As DNA, the CDR3 is TGTGCCAGCAGTTTGAGCACCCCCCACTCCTACGAGCAGTACTTC. Encoded protein: CASSLSTPHSYEQYF.

The rearrangement links TRBV7-6 to TRBJ2-7, with D maybe TRBD2 (6 bases). This CDR3 has 14 amino acids. Germline V gene data show CDR1 as SGHVS and CDR2 as FNYEAQ. Trimming took off 5 bases at V and 7 bases at J, with 18 bases between the two ends. For the CDR3, the DNA is TGTGCCAGCAGCCCCCGGGGTAGCGGACGGGAGCAGTACTTC. Protein: CASSPRGSGREQYF.

V and J are TRBV28 and TRBJ2-1; possible D gene TRBD2, 5 bases. Germline V lookup: CDR1 MDHEN, CDR2 SYDVKM. The CDR3 consists of 14 residues. Trimming stripped 1 base from V and 8 bases from J, with 12 bases between. The CDR3 DNA reads as TGTGCCAGCAGTTTATACGGGGTGGAGTATGAGCAGTTCTTC. This translates into CASSLYGVEYEQFF.